The 5 T cell receptor beta chains below all came from one sample that was sequenced in a study of shared clonotypes between healthy human individuals (dated by TCRdb to 2018 to 2020). CD8 naive samples consisted of CD45RO-negative cells that were positively selected for CCR7, yielding a CD45RA+CCR7+ population without TemRA cells. Receptors were amplified or captured by the immunoSEQ multiplex PCR assay. Imported from immuneACCESS, the table was reduced by TCRdb to in-frame sequences with V and J called. These copies leave out some clones; in studies compared against another copy, an unresolved V gene accounts for under half, and the cause of the remainder is not known. The sample yields hundreds of thousands of clones; 96% were counted once. Of the sample, 0.11% falls within the top ten clones. Sample: naive CD8+ T cells sorted from blood. The cell subset or site label corresponds to: CD45RA+CCR7+. Receptors were obtained from a woman in her 30s in good health.

V is TRBV27 and J is TRBJ2-1; D is perhaps TRBD2 (5 bases). The germline V gene encodes CDR1 MNHEY and CDR2 SMNVEV (reference sequence). The ends were cut back, 1 base at V and 5 bases at J, with 9 bases in the middle. The CDR3 totals 14 residues. DNA for the CDR3: TGTGCCAGCAGTTTATTCGGGATTAACAATGAGCAGTTCTTC. Residues: CASSLFGINNEQFF.

This chain's CDR3 is CASSWIAGSNTEAFF. In DNA, the CDR3 is TGTGCCAGCAGCTGGATTGCGGGGTCGAACACTGAAGCTTTCTTT. This sequence joins TRBV5-8 and TRBJ1-1; D is unclear. The germline V and J ends were trimmed by 3 bases and 1 base, with 13 bases remaining between them. This CDR3 is built from 15 residues. Germline V gene lookup returns CDR1 SGHTS and CDR2 YDEGEE.

The chain employs TRBV27 and TRBJ1-5; possibly TRBD1 for D (6 bases). The germline V gene has CDR1 MNHEY and CDR2 SMNVEV (reference sequence). The CDR3 is 16 residues long. The V end was cut by 2 bases, the J end by 6 bases, with 17 bases between. CDR3 amino acids: CASSLSPGAASQPQHF. Here the CDR3 DNA reads TGTGCCAGCAGTTTAAGTCCGGGGGCCGCGAGTCAGCCCCAGCATTTT.

This chain joins TRBV28 and TRBJ2-7; the match to TRBD1 covers 12 bases. This CDR3 contains 19 residues. Trimming removed 2 bases from V and 2 bases from J; junction bases left unmatched: 13. Germline values: CDR1 MDHEN, CDR2 SYDVKM. DNA for the CDR3: TGTGCCAGCAGTTTACCCCGCGGGACAGGGGGCATTAGGGCCTACGAGCAGTACTTC. As protein: CASSLPRGTGGIRAYEQYF. The full variable domain, in which reference TRBV28 and TRBJ2-7 provide the parts outside the CDR3, is DVKVTQSSRYLVKRTGEKVFLECVQDMDHENMFWYRQDPGLGLRLIYFSYDVKMKEKGDIPEGYSVSREKKERFSLILESASTNQTSMYLCASSLPRGTGGIRAYEQYFGPGTRLTVT.

The chain is built from TRBV11-2 and TRBJ2-1; D remains unclear. The germline V and J ends were trimmed by 4 bases and 8 bases, with 18 bases remaining between them. Per germline, CDR1 SGHAT and CDR2 FQNNGV. The CDR3 is made up of 15 amino acids. The CDR3 here is CASSYRAWGWHEQFF. For the CDR3, the DNA is TGTGCCAGCAGCTATAGGGCTTGGGGATGGCATGAGCAGTTCTTC.